This T cell receptor (beta chain) derives from a study of T cell responses to AZD1222 COVID-19 vaccine. Study observations and caveats: Elevations in Spike-specific TCR breadth and depth followed administration of two AZD1222 doses. At study baseline, merely five or six AZD1222 recipients were seropositive.

Germline assignment: CDR1 SGHRS and CDR2 YFSETQ. The CDR3 contains 18 residues. V lost 2 bases and J lost 1; bases outside the gene matches: 14. This clone came up once. Its antigen is unknown. Produced via immunoSEQ multiplex PCR; TCRdb's table is partial and in-frame only. Of some 100,000 clones listed, 75% to 90% were seen once; the top ten hold roughly 2.7%. The source is an adult who received the AZD1222 COVID-19 vaccine. The material was peripheral blood, obtained 28 days after the second AZD1222 dose. The J gene is TRBJ2-5, the V gene TRBV5-1; 7 nucleotides match TRBD1. CDR3 nucleotide sequence: TGCGCCAGCAGCTTACTACCCGGGACAGCAAGTTTCCAAGAGACCCAGTACTTC. The encoded protein is CASSLLPGTASFQETQYF.